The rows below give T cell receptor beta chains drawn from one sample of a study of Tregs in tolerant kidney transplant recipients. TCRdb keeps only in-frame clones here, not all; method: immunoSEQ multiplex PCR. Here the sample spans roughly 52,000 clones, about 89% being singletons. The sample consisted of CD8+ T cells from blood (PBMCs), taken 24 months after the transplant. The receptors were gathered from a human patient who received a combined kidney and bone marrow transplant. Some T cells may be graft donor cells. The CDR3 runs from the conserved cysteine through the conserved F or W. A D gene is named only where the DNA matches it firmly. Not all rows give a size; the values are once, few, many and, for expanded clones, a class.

CASSSTGGNEQFF,TGTGCCAGCAGCTCAACAGGGGGTAATGAGCAGTTCTTC,TRBV7-2,TRBD1,.,TRBJ2-1
CASSPDWETQYF,TGTGCCAGCAGTCCCGACTGGGAGACCCAGTACTTC,TRBV7-8,.,.,TRBJ2-5
CSVGLGVFNEQYF,TGCAGCGTTGGTCTGGGAGTTTTTAACGAGCAGTACTTC,TRBV29-1,.,.,TRBJ2-7
CASSLCAGSNQPQHF,TGTGCCAGCAGCTTATGTGCAGGGAGCAATCAGCCCCAGCATTTT,TRBV11-1,.,.,TRBJ1-5
CASRSGLASSYEQYF,TGTGCCAGCAGATCCGGACTAGCGAGCTCCTACGAGCAGTACTTC,TRBV6-5,TRBD2,.,TRBJ2-7
CASSFGLAEYF,TGTGCCAGCAGTTTCGGACTAGCGGAGTACTTC,TRBV5-6,TRBD2,.,TRBJ2-7
CASSSRLAGVAEQFF,TGTGCCAGCAGCTCTCGACTAGCGGGAGTAGCCGAGCAGTTCTTC,TRBV14,TRBD2,.,TRBJ2-1
CASGLVPGGTYNEQFF,TGTGCTAGTGGTTTGGTACCCGGGGGGACCTACAATGAGCAGTTCTTC,TRBV12-5,TRBD2,.,TRBJ2-1
CASSLSPGQGTYEQYF,TGTGCCAGCAGCTTATCACCGGGACAGGGGACCTACGAGCAGTACTTC,TRBV7-9,TRBD1,once,TRBJ2-7
CASSLRDPGAGAYEQYF,TGCGCCAGCAGCCTCCGCGATCCTGGGGCGGGGGCTTACGAGCAGTACTTC,TRBV4-1,.,.,TRBJ2-7
CASSETGGYGYTF,TGTGCCAGCAGTGAAACAGGGGGCTATGGCTACACCTTC,TRBV6-4,TRBD1,.,TRBJ1-2
CASSIAMNTEAFF,TGTGCCAGTAGTATAGCCATGAACACTGAAGCTTTCTTT,TRBV19,.,few,TRBJ1-1
CASLRDYGYTF,TGTGCCAGCTTACGGGACTATGGCTACACCTTC,TRBV6-5,.,.,TRBJ1-2
CASSPDRGHQPQHF,TGTGCCAGCTCACCGGACAGGGGTCATCAGCCCCAGCATTTT,TRBV18,TRBD1,.,TRBJ1-5
CASSDSISLAGGLSSYEQYF,TGTGCCAGCAGTGACTCGATCAGTTTAGCGGGGGGCCTGTCCTCCTACGAGCAGTACTTC,TRBV6-4,TRBD2,.,TRBJ2-7
CASSVGQTYEQYF,TGTGCCAGCAGCGTGGGACAGACCTACGAGCAGTACTTC,TRBV5-6,TRBD1,.,TRBJ2-7
CASSAFRGQQPQHF,TGTGCCAGCAGTGCTTTCAGGGGTCAGCAGCCCCAGCATTTT,TRBV2,.,.,TRBJ1-5
CASSQEVVDSLYEQYF,TGCGCCAGCAGCCAAGAAGTTGTGGACAGTCTCTACGAGCAGTACTTC,TRBV4-1,.,.,TRBJ2-7
CAPSIEGTSGIFYNEQFF,TGTGCCCCCTCTATTGAAGGGACTAGCGGGATATTCTACAATGAGCAGTTCTTC,TRBV18,TRBD2,.,TRBJ2-1
CASAGGVSSYEQYF,TGCGCCAGCGCGGGGGGAGTGAGCTCCTACGAGCAGTACTTC,TRBV10-1,TRBD2,.,TRBJ2-7
CASSPRQISYEQYF,TGTGCCAGCAGCCCCCGACAGATCTCCTACGAGCAGTACTTC,TRBV7-9,.,.,TRBJ2-7
CASSLGQGDEQYF,TGTGCCAGCAGCCTAGGACAGGGAGACGAGCAGTACTTC,TRBV13,TRBD1,.,TRBJ2-7
CASSPKQLRSGANVLTF,TGTGCCAGCAGCCCTAAACAGCTGCGCTCTGGGGCCAACGTCCTGACTTTC,TRBV5-6,.,once,TRBJ2-6
CASSLGSNQETQYF,TGTGCCAGCAGCTTAGGGAGTAATCAAGAGACCCAGTACTTC,TRBV5-4,.,.,TRBJ2-5
CASISGAPGETQYF,TGTGCCAGCATTTCAGGGGCCCCGGGGGAGACCCAGTACTTC,TRBV2,.,.,TRBJ2-5
CASSPLDGNRPYEQYF,TGTGCCAGCAGCCCCCTAGATGGGAACAGGCCCTACGAGCAGTACTTC,TRBV11-1,.,.,TRBJ2-7
CASSLVWGQVDTQYF,TGTGCCAGCAGCTTAGTTTGGGGGCAGGTAGATACGCAGTATTTT,TRBV11-2,.,.,TRBJ2-3
CASSLAAGAKTEAFF,TGTGCCAGCAGCTTAGCTGCGGGCGCGAAGACTGAAGCTTTCTTT,TRBV7-2,.,.,TRBJ1-1
CASSTISGSSHEQYF,TGTGCCAGTAGTACCATTAGCGGGAGTAGCCACGAGCAGTACTTC,TRBV19,TRBD2,.,TRBJ2-7
CASSYLDRYGELFF,TGTGCCAGCAGTTACTTAGACAGATACGGGGAGCTGTTTTTT,TRBV6-5,.,.,TRBJ2-2
CASSLNPGTSGYNEQFF,TGTGCCAGCAGCTTAAATCCGGGGACTAGCGGTTACAATGAGCAGTTCTTC,TRBV7-3,TRBD2,.,TRBJ2-1
CASSVPGSEQFF,TGTGCCAGCAGCGTTCCCGGGTCGGAGCAGTTCTTC,TRBV9,.,.,TRBJ2-1
CASSLQDGGFEQYF,TGTGCCAGCAGCTTACAAGACGGGGGGTTCGAGCAGTACTTC,TRBV7-9,TRBD2,.,TRBJ2-7
CASTRTGNGELFF,TGTGCCAGCACAAGGACAGGGAACGGGGAGCTGTTTTTT,TRBV2,TRBD1,once,TRBJ2-2
CASSQAPSRGGDEQFF,TGCGCCAGCAGCCAAGCTCCCAGCCGGGGGGGCGATGAGCAGTTCTTC,TRBV4-3,TRBD2,few,TRBJ2-1
CASSLGGWSSYEQYF,TGTGCCAGCAGTTTAGGGGGGTGGAGCTCCTACGAGCAGTACTTC,TRBV27,.,.,TRBJ2-7
CAARGTGPGNSGNTIYF,TGTGCCGCCCGTGGGACAGGACCTGGCAACTCTGGAAACACCATATATTTT,TRBV19,TRBD1,.,TRBJ1-3
CASSLSRPGQGYNEQFF,TGTGCCAGCAGTTTATCCAGACCGGGACAGGGTTACAATGAGCAGTTCTTC,TRBV27,TRBD1,.,TRBJ2-1
CASSLVLNPEAFF,TGTGCCAGCAGCTTAGTACTCAATCCTGAAGCTTTCTTT,TRBV7-9,.,.,TRBJ1-1
CASSITVGGSSYNEQFF,TGTGCCAGTAGTATAACGGTCGGGGGAAGCTCCTACAATGAGCAGTTCTTC,TRBV19,.,.,TRBJ2-1